A selection of T cell receptor beta chains follows, all from one sample in a study of cytomegalovirus exposure and HLA in healthy donors. Generated by immunoSEQ multiplex PCR, the TCRdb table keeps only in-frame clones and is missing some. The table shows about 79,000 clones, with about two thirds occurring only once. Material: PBMCs. The receptors were gathered from a woman between 50 and 59 years old in good health and CMV-seropositive. CDR3s include the opening cysteine and the closing phenylalanine or tryptophan. Each record gives: V gene, clone size, J gene, D gene, CDR3 DNA, CDR3 protein. D genes are given only for firm matches. The size field is filled for only some rows; it gives once, few, many or a size class.

>TRBV19|few|TRBJ1-2|.
TGTGCCAGTAGTATTGATGGTGAGGTTGGCTACACCTTC
CASSIDGEVGYTF
>TRBV9|.|TRBJ2-3|.
TGTGCCAGCAGCGTAGCCAAGGGGGTATTGGGGGATACGCAGTATTTT
CASSVAKGVLGDTQYF
>TRBV15|few|TRBJ1-2|TRBD1
TGTGCCACCTCGACAGGGGGCTATGGCTACACCTTC
CATSTGGYGYTF
>TRBV2|.|TRBJ2-7|TRBD2
TGTGCCAGCAGACCCTGGACTAGCGGGGGGACGAAAAGCGGCGAGCAGTACTTC
CASRPWTSGGTKSGEQYF
>TRBV9|.|TRBJ2-1|TRBD2
TGTGCCAGCAGCTTCTCCGGGAGGTCCTACAATGAGCAGTTCTTC
CASSFSGRSYNEQFF
>TRBV7-9|.|TRBJ2-2|.
TGTGCCAGCAGCTTAACCGGGACCGGGGAGCTGTTTTTT
CASSLTGTGELFF
>TRBV6-1|.|TRBJ1-1|.
TGTGCCAGCAGACAGGGCATTAACACTGAAGCTTTCTTT
CASRQGINTEAFF
>TRBV6-4|few|TRBJ1-1|.
TGTGCCAGCAGCCCCGGGACAAACACTGAAGCTTTCTTT
CASSPGTNTEAFF
>TRBV10-3|few|TRBJ1-5|.
TGTGCCATCAGTGAGTCGGAGGGTCAGCCCCAGCATTTT
CAISESEGQPQHF
>TRBV6-5|.|TRBJ2-1|TRBD2
TGTGCCAGCAGTCAGAGCGGGGGGGCCAATGAGCAGTTCTTC
CASSQSGGANEQFF
>TRBV19|few|TRBJ2-7|TRBD1
TGTGCCAGTAGTAGCCGGGACAGGGCGGCCTACGAGCAGTACTTC
CASSSRDRAAYEQYF
>TRBV4-1|.|TRBJ2-5|.
TGCGCCAGCAGCCAAGTCCGCAGGGGGGCGTCAGAGACCCAGTACTTC
CASSQVRRGASETQYF
>TRBV6-1|.|TRBJ1-2|TRBD1
TGTGCCAGCAAGGGGACAGGGGGCAATTACTATGGCTACACCTTC
CASKGTGGNYYGYTF
>TRBV5-1|once|TRBJ2-1|.
TGCGCCAGCAACGATTATACCCCGGGGACAAGGGGCAATGAGCAGTTCTTC
CASNDYTPGTRGNEQFF
>TRBV5-1|.|TRBJ2-2|.
TGCGCCAGCAGCTTGGCCAGGTTGAACACCGGGGAGCTGTTTTTT
CASSLARLNTGELFF
>TRBV28|.|TRBJ1-5|.
TGTGCCAGCAGTTTGATCGGCGGTGAAGGCAATCAGCCCCAGCATTTT
CASSLIGGEGNQPQHF
>TRBV7-9|.|TRBJ2-7|TRBD1
TGTGCCAGCAGCATTGCGAGTACAGGGGGTACCGGGCAGTACTTC
CASSIASTGGTGQYF
>TRBV19|once|TRBJ1-2|TRBD1
TGTGCCAGTAGTGAGGGCACTGGGACAGGGGACTTCTGGACGAGCTATGGCTACACCTTC
CASSEGTGTGDFWTSYGYTF